This entry concerns a single T cell receptor beta chain. Under the authors' procedure: Quantification of nucleated cells was approximated via reference gene primer amplification. Assay used: immunoSEQ multiplex PCR; TCRdb lists only in-frame clones, some missing. That table gives V, J and clone size, and the DNA gave D and trimming. The table lists approximately 170,000 clones, less than 80% of them singletons. The entry originates in a study of blood T cell repertoires in COVID-19. Whole-study context: The United States, Italy and Spain were the sources of the acute and convalescent COVID-19 samples. T cells, B-cell-depleted T cells, or PBMCs provided the cDNA or gDNA that served as material.

Specimen: peripheral blood. The receptor's source is a woman aged 45 to 65 with acute or convalescent COVID-19.

The CDR3 sequence: CASSFDRVTLSGANVLTF. Written as DNA, the CDR3 is TGTGCCAGCAGTTTCGACAGGGTAACCCTATCTGGGGCCAACGTCCTGACTTTC. The rearrangement uses TRBV28 and TRBJ2-6; 7 bases match TRBD1. The CDR3 covers 18 residues. Germline V gene data show CDR1 as MDHEN and CDR2 as SYDVKM. Losses at the gene ends were 3 bases for V and 1 base for J; bases not matched to a gene: 9.